This note documents a single TCR beta chain sequence. Subjects with ophthalmopathy showed a Clinical Activity Score no lower than 3, a NOSPECS grade no lower than 4, and a duration shorter than 3 months. PBMCs were obtained from under 13 ml fresh peripheral blood. With 2 bases clipped from V and 4 bases from J, the junction kept 7 bases outside the gene matches. This CDR3 has 16 residues. Germline assignment: CDR1 MNHEY and CDR2 SMNVEV (reference sequence). The entry originates in a study of T cells in Graves' hyperthyroidism and ophthalmopathy. It was RNA transcripts that yielded the amplified TCR beta CDR3 regions. The HTBI primer set served for first-round RT-PCR of the TCR CDR3. TCRdb reprocessed the multiplex PCR reads via MiXCR and lists one record per CDR3 protein. The sample records 400,000 to 450,000 distinct CDR3 sequences, 14% to 15% being singletons.

The chain is built from TRBV27 and TRBJ2-3; TRBD2 aligns across 9 bases. The TCR originated in a man younger than 35 with Graves' ophthalmopathy. Material: blood. CDR3 loop: CASSLQPGLAADTQYF. The CDR3 region has the DNA TGTGCCAGCAGTTTACAGCCGGGACTAGCCGCAGATACGCAGTATTTT.